Listed below are T cell receptor beta chains from one sample, sequenced in a study of cytomegalovirus exposure and HLA in healthy donors. Sequencing was performed with immunoSEQ multiplex PCR; in TCRdb, only in-frame clones are kept and a portion is missing. The sample includes 300,000 or so clones, about 83% of them seen just once. The sequenced material came from PBMCs. The receptors shown here come from a middle-aged woman in good health and CMV-seropositive. CDR3s include the opening cysteine and the closing phenylalanine or tryptophan. The D gene is left open where the match is weak.

d_gene: TRBD1
v_gene: TRBV10-2
j_gene: TRBJ2-7
CDR3nt: TGCGCCAGCAGTCCCGGGACAGCCCTTTACGAGCAGTACTTC
CDR3aa: CASSPGTALYEQYF

d_gene: TRBD2
v_gene: TRBV7-2
j_gene: TRBJ2-5
CDR3nt: TGTGCCAGCAGCCTCGTAGCGGGAGGGCCGCGATTGGAGACCCAGTACTTC
CDR3aa: CASSLVAGGPRLETQYF

d_gene: .
v_gene: TRBV21-1
j_gene: TRBJ1-5
CDR3nt: TGTGCCAGCAGCAAAGGCGTCCGGGACAGGGGGCGTCTTTGCCGGCATTTT
CDR3aa: CASSKGVRDRGRLCRHF

d_gene: TRBD2
v_gene: TRBV6-5
j_gene: TRBJ2-7
CDR3nt: TGTGCCAGCAGTTACTTGACGGGAGGAATGTACGAGCAGTACTTC
CDR3aa: CASSYLTGGMYEQYF

d_gene: .
v_gene: TRBV4-3
j_gene: TRBJ2-3
CDR3nt: TGCGCCAGCAGCCAAAACCCCGGAAATAGCGTAGATACGCAGTATTTT
CDR3aa: CASSQNPGNSVDTQYF

d_gene: TRBD1
v_gene: TRBV28
j_gene: TRBJ2-3
CDR3nt: TGTGCCAGCAGTAGACAGGGGAGCACAGATACGCAGTATTTT
CDR3aa: CASSRQGSTDTQYF

d_gene: .
v_gene: TRBV6-5
j_gene: TRBJ1-2
CDR3nt: TGTGCCAGCAGCCCAACCGGGATTAACTATGGCTACACCTTC
CDR3aa: CASSPTGINYGYTF

d_gene: TRBD1
v_gene: TRBV5-8
j_gene: TRBJ2-7
CDR3nt: TGTGCCAGCAGCTTTGGACAGGGGTTGCAGTACTTC
CDR3aa: CASSFGQGLQYF

d_gene: TRBD1
v_gene: TRBV7-6
j_gene: TRBJ2-7
CDR3nt: TGTGCCAGCAGCCCGCCGGGACAGGAATTCGGCGAGCAGTACTTC
CDR3aa: CASSPPGQEFGEQYF

d_gene: .
v_gene: TRBV21-1
j_gene: TRBJ2-1
CDR3nt: TGTGCCAGCAGCTCCCGTTGGGGGGGACAGGGTCTGCATGAGCAGTTCTTC
CDR3aa: CASSSRWGGQGLHEQFF

d_gene: .
v_gene: TRBV30
j_gene: TRBJ1-2
CDR3nt: TGTGCCTGGAGTGTGCACGGTCGGGTGAGCTACACCTTC
CDR3aa: CAWSVHGRVSYTF

d_gene: TRBD2
v_gene: TRBV5-6
j_gene: TRBJ2-1
CDR3nt: TGTGCCAGCAGCTTGGCGGGAGGGCCTGGGAATGAGCAGTTCTTC
CDR3aa: CASSLAGGPGNEQFF

d_gene: TRBD1
v_gene: TRBV5-6
j_gene: TRBJ2-7
CDR3nt: TGTGCCAGCAGCCAACCGGGACAGGGGGACAACGAGCAGTACTTC
CDR3aa: CASSQPGQGDNEQYF